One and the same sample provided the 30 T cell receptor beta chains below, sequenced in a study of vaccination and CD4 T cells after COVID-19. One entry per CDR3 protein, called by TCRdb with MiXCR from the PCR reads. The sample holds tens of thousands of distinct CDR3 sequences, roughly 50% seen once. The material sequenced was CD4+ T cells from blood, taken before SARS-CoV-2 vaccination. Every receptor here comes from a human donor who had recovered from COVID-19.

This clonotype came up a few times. The CDR3 loop is CASSPRGGVGSPLHF. The CDR3 DNA reads TGTGCCAGCAGTCCTCGGGGAGGGGTCGGGTCACCCCTCCACTTT. This rearrangement joins TRBV27 to TRBJ1-6; D is perhaps TRBD1 (5 bases). Trimming shortened V by 5 bases and J by 10 bases, and 18 bases separated the two germline ends. The CDR3 contains 15 residues. Germline V gene lookup returns CDR1 MNHEY and CDR2 SMNVEV (reference sequence).

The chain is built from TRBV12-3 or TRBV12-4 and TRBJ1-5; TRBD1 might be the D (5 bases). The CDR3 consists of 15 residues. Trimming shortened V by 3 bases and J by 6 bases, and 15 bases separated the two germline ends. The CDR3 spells CASSFNSRDGQPQHF. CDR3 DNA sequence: TGTGCCAGCAGTTTTAACTCCAGGGATGGTCAGCCCCAGCATTTT.

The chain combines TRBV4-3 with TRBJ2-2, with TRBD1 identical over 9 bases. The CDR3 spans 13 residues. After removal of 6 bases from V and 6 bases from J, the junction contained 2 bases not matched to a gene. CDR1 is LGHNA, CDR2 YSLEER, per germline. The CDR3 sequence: CASRGQGSGELFF. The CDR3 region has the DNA TGCGCCAGCAGGGGACAGGGATCCGGGGAGCTGTTTTTT.

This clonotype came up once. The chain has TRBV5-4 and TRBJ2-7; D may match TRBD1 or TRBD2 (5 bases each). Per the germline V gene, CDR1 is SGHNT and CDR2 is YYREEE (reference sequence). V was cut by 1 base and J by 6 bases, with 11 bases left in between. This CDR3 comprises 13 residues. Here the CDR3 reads CASSLQGPFEQYF. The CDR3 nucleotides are TGTGCCAGCAGCTTGCAGGGACCCTTCGAGCAGTACTTC.

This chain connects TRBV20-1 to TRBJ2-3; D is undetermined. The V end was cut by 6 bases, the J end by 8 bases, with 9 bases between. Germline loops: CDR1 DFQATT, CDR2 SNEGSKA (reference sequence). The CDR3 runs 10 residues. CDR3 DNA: TGCAGTGCAGCGTCCCCTACGCAGTATTTT. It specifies CSAASPTQYF.

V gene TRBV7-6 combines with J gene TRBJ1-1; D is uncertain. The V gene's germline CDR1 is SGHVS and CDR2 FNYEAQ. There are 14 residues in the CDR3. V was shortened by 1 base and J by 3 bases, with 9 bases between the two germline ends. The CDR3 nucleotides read TGTGCCAGCAGCTTAGGACGGGGTGACACTGAAGCTTTCTTT. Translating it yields CASSLGRGDTEAFF.

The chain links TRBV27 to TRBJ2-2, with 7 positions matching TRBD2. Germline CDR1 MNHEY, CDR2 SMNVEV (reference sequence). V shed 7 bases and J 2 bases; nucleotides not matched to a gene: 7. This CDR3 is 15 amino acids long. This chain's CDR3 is CASTWGGPNTGELFF. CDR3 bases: TGTGCCAGCACCTGGGGGGGACCTAACACCGGGGAGCTGTTTTTT.

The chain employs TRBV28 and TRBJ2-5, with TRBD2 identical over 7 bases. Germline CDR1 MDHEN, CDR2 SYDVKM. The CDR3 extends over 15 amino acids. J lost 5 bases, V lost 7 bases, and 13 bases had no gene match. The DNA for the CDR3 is TGTGCCAGCACCCATCCCACGGGAGGTGGGGAGACCCAGTACTTC. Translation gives CASTHPTGGGETQYF. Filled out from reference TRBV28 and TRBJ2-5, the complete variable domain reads DVKVTQSSRYLVKRTGEKVFLECVQDMDHENMFWYRQDPGLGLRLIYFSYDVKMKEKGDIPEGYSVSREKKERFSLILESASTNQTSMYLCASTHPTGGGETQYFGPGTRLLVL.

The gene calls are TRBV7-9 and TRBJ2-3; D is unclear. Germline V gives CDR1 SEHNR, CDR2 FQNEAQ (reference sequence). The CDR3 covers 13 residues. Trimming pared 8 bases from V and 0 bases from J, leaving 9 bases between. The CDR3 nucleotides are TGTGCCAGCCTCATGGAGAGCACAGATACGCAGTATTTT. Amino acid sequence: CASLMESTDTQYF.

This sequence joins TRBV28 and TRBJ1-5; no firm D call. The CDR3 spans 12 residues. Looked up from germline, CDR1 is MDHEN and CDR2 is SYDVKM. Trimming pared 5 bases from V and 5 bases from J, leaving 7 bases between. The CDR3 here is CASSIVDQPQHF. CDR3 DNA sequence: TGTGCCAGCAGTATAGTAGATCAGCCCCAGCATTTT.

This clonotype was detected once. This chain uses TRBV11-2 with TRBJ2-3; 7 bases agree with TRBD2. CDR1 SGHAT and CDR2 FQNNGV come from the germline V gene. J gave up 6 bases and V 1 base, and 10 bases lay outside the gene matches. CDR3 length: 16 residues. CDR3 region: CASSLVILAGVDTQYF. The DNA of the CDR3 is TGTGCCAGCAGCTTAGTAATATTGGCGGGAGTTGATACGCAGTATTTT.

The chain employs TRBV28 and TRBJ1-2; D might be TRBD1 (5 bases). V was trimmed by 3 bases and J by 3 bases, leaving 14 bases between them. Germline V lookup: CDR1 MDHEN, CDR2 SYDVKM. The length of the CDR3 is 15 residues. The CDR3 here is CASSLERQGDYGYTF. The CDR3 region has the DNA TGTGCCAGCAGTTTGGAGCGTCAAGGGGACTATGGCTACACCTTC.

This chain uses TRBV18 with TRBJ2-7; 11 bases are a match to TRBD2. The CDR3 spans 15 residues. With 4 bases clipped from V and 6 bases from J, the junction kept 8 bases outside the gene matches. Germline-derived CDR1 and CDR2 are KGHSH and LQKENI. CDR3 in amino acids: CASSRSGRGLSEQYF. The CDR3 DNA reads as TGTGCCAGCTCACGTAGCGGGAGGGGCCTATCCGAGCAGTACTTC.

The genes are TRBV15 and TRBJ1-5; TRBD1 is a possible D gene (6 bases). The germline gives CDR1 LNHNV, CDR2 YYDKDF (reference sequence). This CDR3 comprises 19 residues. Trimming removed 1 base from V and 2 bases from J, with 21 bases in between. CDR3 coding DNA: TGTGCCACCAGCAGAGCAGGGAGCCGGGGGAAGGGGGGCAATCAGCCCCAGCATTTT. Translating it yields CATSRAGSRGKGGNQPQHF.

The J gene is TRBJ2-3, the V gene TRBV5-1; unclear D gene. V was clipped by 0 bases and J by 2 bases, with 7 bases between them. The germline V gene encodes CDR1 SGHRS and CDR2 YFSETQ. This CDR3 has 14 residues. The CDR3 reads CASSLDSPTDTQYF. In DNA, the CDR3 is TGCGCCAGCAGCTTGGATTCGCCCACAGATACGCAGTATTTT.

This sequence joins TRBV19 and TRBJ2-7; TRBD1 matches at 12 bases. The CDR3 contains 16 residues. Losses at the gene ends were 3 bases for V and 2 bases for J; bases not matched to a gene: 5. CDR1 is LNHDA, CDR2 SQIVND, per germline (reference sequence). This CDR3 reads CASSIKGQGAAYEQYF. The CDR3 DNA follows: TGTGCCAGTAGTATCAAGGGACAGGGGGCAGCCTACGAGCAGTACTTC.

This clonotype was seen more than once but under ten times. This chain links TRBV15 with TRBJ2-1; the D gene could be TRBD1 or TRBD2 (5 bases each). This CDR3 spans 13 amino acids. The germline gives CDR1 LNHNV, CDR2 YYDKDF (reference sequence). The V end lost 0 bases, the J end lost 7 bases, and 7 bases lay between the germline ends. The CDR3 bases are TGTGCCACCAGCAGAGACAGGGAGAATGAGCAGTTCTTC. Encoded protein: CATSRDRENEQFF.

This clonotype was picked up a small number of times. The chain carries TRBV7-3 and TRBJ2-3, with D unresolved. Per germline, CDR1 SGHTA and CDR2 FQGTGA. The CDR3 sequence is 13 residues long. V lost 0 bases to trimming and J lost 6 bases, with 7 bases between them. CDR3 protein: CASSLTLADTQYF. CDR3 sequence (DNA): TGTGCCAGCAGCTTAACTTTGGCGGATACGCAGTATTTT. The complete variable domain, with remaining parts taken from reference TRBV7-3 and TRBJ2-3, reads GAGVSQTPSNKVTEKGKYVELRCDPISGHTALYWYRQSLGQGPEFLIYFQGTGAADDSGLPNDRFFAVRPEGSVSTLKIQRTERGDSAVYLCASSLTLADTQYFGPGTRLTVL.

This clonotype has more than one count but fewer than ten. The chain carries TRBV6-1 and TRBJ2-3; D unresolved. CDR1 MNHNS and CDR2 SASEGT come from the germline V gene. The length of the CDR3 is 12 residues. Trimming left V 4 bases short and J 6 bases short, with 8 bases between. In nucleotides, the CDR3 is TGTGCCAGCAGTGTTTCCGCCGATACGCAGTATTTT. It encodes CASSVSADTQYF.

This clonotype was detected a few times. CDR3 nucleotide sequence: TGCAGTGCCCCGGGACCGTCGTCTGATACGCAGTATTTT. Its protein is CSAPGPSSDTQYF. J is TRBJ2-3 and V is TRBV20-1; D is perhaps TRBD1 or TRBD2 (5 bases each). Trimming removed 6 bases from V and 6 bases from J, with 16 bases in between. CDR3 length: 13 amino acids. The germline CDR1 and CDR2 sequences are DFQATT and SNEGSKA (reference sequence).

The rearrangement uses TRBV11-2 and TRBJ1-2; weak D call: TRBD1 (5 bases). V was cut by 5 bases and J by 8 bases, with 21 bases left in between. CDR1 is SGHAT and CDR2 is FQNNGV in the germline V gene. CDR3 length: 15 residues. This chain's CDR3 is CASSVRVGVLGGYTF. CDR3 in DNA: TGTGCCAGCAGCGTTAGGGTGGGGGTTCTGGGGGGCTACACCTTC.

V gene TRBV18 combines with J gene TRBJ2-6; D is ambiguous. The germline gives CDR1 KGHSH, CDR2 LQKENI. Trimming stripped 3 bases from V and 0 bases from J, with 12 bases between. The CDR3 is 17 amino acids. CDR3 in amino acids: CASSPDLRNSGANVLTF. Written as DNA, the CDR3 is TGTGCCAGCTCACCTGACCTCCGTAACTCTGGGGCCAACGTCCTGACTTTC.

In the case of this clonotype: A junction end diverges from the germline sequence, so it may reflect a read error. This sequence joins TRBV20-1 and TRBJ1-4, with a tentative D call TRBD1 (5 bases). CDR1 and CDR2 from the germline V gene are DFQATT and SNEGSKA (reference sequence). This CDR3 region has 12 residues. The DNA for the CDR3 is TGCAGTGCTACAGGGAAAGGAGAAAAGCTGTTTTTT. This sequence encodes CSATGKGEKLFF.

This CDR3 is CASSIRLAGGRGNEQFF. CDR3 DNA sequence: TGTGCCAGTAGTATAAGATTGGCGGGAGGGCGAGGCAATGAGCAGTTCTTC. The genes are TRBV19 and TRBJ2-1; 9 nucleotides agree with TRBD2. The germline CDR1 and CDR2 sequences are LNHDA and SQIVND (reference sequence). Germline trimming cut 2 bases from V and 6 bases from J; bases unmatched to any gene: 11. This CDR3 is built from 17 residues.

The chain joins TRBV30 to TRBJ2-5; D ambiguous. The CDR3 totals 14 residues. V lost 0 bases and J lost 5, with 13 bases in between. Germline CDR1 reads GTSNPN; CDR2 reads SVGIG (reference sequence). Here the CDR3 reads CAWSVLLGMETQYF. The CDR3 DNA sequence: TGTGCCTGGAGTGTACTATTAGGGATGGAGACCCAGTACTTC.

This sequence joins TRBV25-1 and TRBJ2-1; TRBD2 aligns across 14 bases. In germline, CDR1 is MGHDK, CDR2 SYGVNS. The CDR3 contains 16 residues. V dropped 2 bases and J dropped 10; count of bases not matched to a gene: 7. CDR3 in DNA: TGTGCCAGCAGTGAACCGGGACTAGCGGGAGTGCGGGAGCAGTTCTTC. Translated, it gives CASSEPGLAGVREQFF. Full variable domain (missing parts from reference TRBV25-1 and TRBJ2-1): EADIYQTPRYLVIGTGKKITLECSQTMGHDKMYWYQQDPGMELHLIHYSYGVNSTEKGDLSSESTVSRIRTEHFPLTLESARPSHTSQYLCASSEPGLAGVREQFFGPGTRLTVL.

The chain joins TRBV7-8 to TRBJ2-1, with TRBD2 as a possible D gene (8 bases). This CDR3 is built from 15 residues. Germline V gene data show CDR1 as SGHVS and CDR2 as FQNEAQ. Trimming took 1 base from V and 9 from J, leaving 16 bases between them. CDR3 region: CASSLGTSRQGEQFF. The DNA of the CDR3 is TGTGCCAGCAGCTTAGGGACTAGCAGACAGGGTGAGCAGTTCTTC.

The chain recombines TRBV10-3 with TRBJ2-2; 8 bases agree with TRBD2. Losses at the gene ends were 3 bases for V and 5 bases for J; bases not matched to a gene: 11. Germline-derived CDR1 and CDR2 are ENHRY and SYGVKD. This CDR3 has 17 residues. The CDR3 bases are TGTGCCATCAGTGATGGTGGCGGGAGGACGGAAACCGGGGAGCTGTTTTTT. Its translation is CAISDGGGRTETGELFF.

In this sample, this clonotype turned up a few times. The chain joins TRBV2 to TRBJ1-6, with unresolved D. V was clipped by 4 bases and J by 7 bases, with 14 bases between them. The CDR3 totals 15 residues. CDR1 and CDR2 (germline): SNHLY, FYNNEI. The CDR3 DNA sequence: TGTGCCAGCAGTGTTTGGAGAGCGCGGAATTCACCCCTCCACTTT. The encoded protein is CASSVWRARNSPLHF.

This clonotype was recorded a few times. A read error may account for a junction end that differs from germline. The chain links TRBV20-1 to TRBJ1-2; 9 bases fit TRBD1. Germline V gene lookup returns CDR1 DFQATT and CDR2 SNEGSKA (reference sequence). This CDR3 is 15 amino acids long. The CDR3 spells CSAGDGTGNFYGYTF. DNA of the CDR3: TGCAGTGCTGGAGACGGGACAGGGAATTTCTATGGCTACACCTTC.